The clone carrying this T cell receptor (beta chain) was observed a single time. The antigen is undetermined. The CDR3 is 14 amino acids. The germline V gene has CDR1 SGHTA and CDR2 FQGNSA. With 6 bases clipped from V and 7 bases from J, the junction kept 11 bases outside the gene matches. This record comes from a study of cytomegalovirus exposure and HLA in healthy donors. Study-wide results and limits: About 90% or about 30% of the time was how often most TCR beta V segments were productive, according to an earlier analysis. In the analysis, some V segments, TRBV6-2 and TRBV6-3 included, were excluded as indistinguishable.

The primer mix had 60 Vbeta and 13 Jbeta primers. This table comes from immunoSEQ multiplex PCR, and its TCRdb copy is limited to in-frame clones, with some not included. The sample yields 100,000 or so clones, about 70% seen once. V is TRBV7-2 and J is TRBJ2-7; the match to TRBD2 covers 8 bases. The source material was PBMCs. The origin of this receptor is a man aged 25-45 years in good health and CMV-seronegative. DNA for the CDR3: TGTGCCAGCAGGCAAGACCGACAGCGGGGGGAGCAGTACTTC. It translates to CASRQDRQRGEQYF.